This record concerns one T cell receptor (beta chain) sequence. Its specificity is not known. Germline V CDR1 and CDR2: SGHDN, FVKESK. V lost 4 bases to trimming and J lost 2 bases, with 6 bases between them. The CDR3 runs to 13 residues. These data are taken from a study of cytomegalovirus exposure and HLA in healthy donors. Findings and limits, study-wide: Presence/absence analyses rested on an assumption that sequencing depth was roughly uniform across donors.

The PCR contained 60 Vbeta and 13 Jbeta primers. The method was immunoSEQ multiplex PCR; TCRdb's version includes in-frame clones alone and lacks a portion of them. Here the sample spans around 99,000 clones, approximately 70% being singletons. Sequencing used PBMCs. The rearrangement links TRBV14 to TRBJ2-1; no clear D. The receptor was isolated from a woman aged 70-85 years in good health and CMV-seropositive. The CDR3 DNA follows: TGTGCCAGCAGCCCATACACCTACAATGAGCAGTTCTTC. Amino acid sequence: CASSPYTYNEQFF.